This T cell receptor (beta chain) was identified in a study of blood T cell repertoires in COVID-19. The method was immunoSEQ multiplex PCR; TCRdb's version includes in-frame clones alone and lacks a portion of them. In the table there are about 160,000 clones, around 84% of which are singletons. The CDR3 runs to 13 residues. V shed 1 base and J 7 bases; nucleotides not matched to a gene: 3. Germline values: CDR1 SGHKS, CDR2 YYEKEE (reference sequence). The chain carries TRBV5-5 and TRBJ1-2; the match to TRBD1 covers 8 bases. The receptor was isolated from a woman aged 45-65 years with COVID-19, enrolled during active disease. Sequencing input: peripheral blood. CDR3 region: CASSLLDRVGYTF. In nucleotides, the CDR3 is TGTGCCAGCAGCTTGTTGGACAGGGTTGGCTACACCTTC.